Following are 16 T cell receptor beta chains from one sample sequenced in a study of T cells in Graves' hyperthyroidism and ophthalmopathy. RNA transcripts served as the template for amplifying TCR beta CDR3 regions. HTBI primers were used for first-round RT-PCR of the TCR CDR3. TCRdb re-derived calls from the multiplex PCR reads in MiXCR, one entry per CDR3 protein. The data contain around 250,000 distinct CDR3 sequences, roughly 15% of them singletons. The sequencing input was blood. The source is a woman aged 40 to 50 with Graves' hyperthyroidism that later progressed to Graves' ophthalmopathy.

This clonotype showed up many times. V gene TRBV10-3 combines with J gene TRBJ1-1; D gene unclear. Germline assignment: CDR1 ENHRY and CDR2 SYGVKD. Trimming shortened V by 3 bases and J by 9 bases, and 14 bases separated the two germline ends. The CDR3 loop spans 13 amino acids. DNA for the CDR3: TGTGCCATCAGTGATTCTTCGTTCTGGCAAGCTTTCTTT. Translation gives CAISDSSFWQAFF.

In its sample, this clonotype was seen many times. The genes are TRBV7-9 and TRBJ2-3; a possible D gene is TRBD1 (5 bases). V was pared by 7 bases and J by 5 bases, with 7 bases between. Germline V gene sequence: CDR1 SEHNR, CDR2 FQNEAQ (reference sequence). The CDR3 contains 11 residues. The CDR3 region is CASTQGDTQYF. The CDR3 region has the DNA TGTGCCAGCACCCAGGGAGATACGCAGTATTTT.

This clonotype was recorded many times. The CDR3 DNA reads as TGTGCCAGCATGCGGAGAGATGAAGCTTTCTTT. Residues: CASMRRDEAFF. The V and J genes are TRBV6-1 and TRBJ1-1; D call uncertain. Germline V gives CDR1 MNHNS, CDR2 SASEGT. This CDR3 spans 11 amino acids. Trimming cost V 7 bases and J 7 bases, with 10 bases left between them.

This clonotype was seen at least ten times. The chain employs TRBV3-1 and TRBJ1-3; D not certain. The ends were cut back, 0 bases at V and 0 bases at J, with 15 bases in the middle. Germline CDR1 is LGHDT and CDR2 is YNNKEL (reference sequence). The length of the CDR3 is 18 residues. Here the CDR3 DNA reads TGTGCCAGCAGCCAAGATTGGACTCTCCGGAACTCTGGAAACACCATATATTTT. Translated, it gives CASSQDWTLRNSGNTIYF.

This clonotype was observed many times. This chain uses TRBV2 with TRBJ2-2; no definite D call. The V gene lost 6 bases and the J gene lost 3 bases, with 11 bases spanning the gap. The CDR3 is 14 residues long. Germline V lookup: CDR1 SNHLY, CDR2 FYNNEI. The CDR3 DNA reads TGTGCCAGCAGCGCGGTTTCGGACACCGGGGAGCTGTTTTTT. Protein product: CASSAVSDTGELFF.

At least ten counts were recorded for this clonotype. The J gene is TRBJ2-6, the V gene TRBV18; 14 positions agree with TRBD2. Germline V gene sequence: CDR1 KGHSH, CDR2 LQKENI. Trimming took 6 bases from V and 3 from J; bases not matched to a gene: 4. The length of the CDR3 is 17 residues. CDR3: CASSGLAGVGGANVLTF. In nucleotides, the CDR3 is TGTGCCAGCTCGGGACTAGCGGGAGTTGGTGGGGCCAACGTCCTGACTTTC. The full variable domain, in which reference TRBV18 and TRBJ2-6 provide the parts outside the CDR3, is NAGVMQNPRHLVRRRGQEARLRCSPMKGHSHVYWYRQLPEEGLKFMVYLQKENIIDESGMPKERFSAEFPKEGPSILRIQQVVRGDSAAYFCASSGLAGVGGANVLTFGAGSRLTVL.

This clonotype was observed many times. The V and J genes are TRBV11-3 and TRBJ2-5; 10 bases are shared with TRBD2. The CDR3 is made up of 14 amino acids. Germline CDR1 SGHNT, CDR2 YENEEA. V trimming: 5 bases; J trimming: 8 bases; junction bases outside the gene matches: 8. The CDR3 DNA is TGTGCCAGCAGCCGGGGGACTAGCGACACCACCCAGTACTTC. This sequence encodes CASSRGTSDTTQYF. Drawing the rest from reference TRBV11-3 and TRBJ2-5, the complete variable domain is EAGVVQSPRYKIIEKKQPVAFWCNPISGHNTLYWYLQNLGQGPELLIRYENEEAVDDSQLPKDRFSAERLKGVDSTLKIQPAELGDSAVYLCASSRGTSDTTQYFGPGTRLLVL.

The chain combines TRBV4-1 with TRBJ2-3; 16 positions agree with TRBD2. Trimming took 4 bases from V and 1 from J; bases not matched to a gene: 17. Per the germline V gene, CDR1 is MGHRA and CDR2 is YSYEKL. The CDR3 spans 22 residues. DNA for the CDR3: TGCGCCAGCAGCCTGACTCTGGAGGGACTAGCGGGAGGGCCCTCAGGCACAGATACGCAGTATTTT. This sequence encodes CASSLTLEGLAGGPSGTDTQYF.

V usage is TRBV27 and J usage is TRBJ2-7; D is tentatively TRBD1 or TRBD2 (5 bases each). CDR3 size: 14 residues. CDR1 and CDR2 from the germline V gene are MNHEY and SMNVEV (reference sequence). Trimming shortened V by 8 bases and J by 0 bases, and 14 bases separated the two germline ends. CDR3 residues: CASPQRDLSYEQYF. The CDR3 DNA reads TGTGCCAGCCCGCAAAGGGACCTCTCCTACGAGCAGTACTTC.

This clonotype was observed many times. This chain connects TRBV11-1 to TRBJ2-1; 11 bases are shared with TRBD2. The CDR3 length is 15 residues. Germline assignment: CDR1 SGHAT and CDR2 FQDESV (reference sequence). The J segment lost 7 bases and the V segment lost 5 bases, leaving 7 bases of the junction unmatched. The CDR3 nucleotides are TGTGCCAGCAGCCCACTAGCGGGAGCTATTAATGAGCAGTTCTTC. Amino acids: CASSPLAGAINEQFF. The variable domain in full, completed from reference TRBV11-1 and TRBJ2-1, reads EAEVAQSPRYKITEKSQAVAFWCDPISGHATLYWYRQILGQGPELLVQFQDESVVDDSQLPKDRFSAERLKGVDSTLKIQPAELGDSAMYLCASSPLAGAINEQFFGPGTRLTVL.

Many counts were recorded for this clonotype. The chain couples TRBV28 to TRBJ2-3; no clear D gene. The CDR3 contains 11 residues. V lost 8 bases to trimming and J lost 5 bases, with 8 bases between them. The V gene's germline CDR1 is MDHEN and CDR2 SYDVKM. CDR3 DNA sequence: TGTGCCAGCGGATTAGAAGATACGCAGTATTTT. Its protein is CASGLEDTQYF.

The V gene is TRBV11-2, the J gene TRBJ2-1, with TRBD2 identical over 10 bases. Germline values: CDR1 SGHAT, CDR2 FQNNGV. The CDR3 contains 15 residues. With V trimmed by 5 bases and J by 5 bases, 6 bases remained unmatched. The CDR3 DNA reads as TGTGCCAGCAGCCATACTAGCGGGGTCGACAATGAGCAGTTCTTC. Translation: CASSHTSGVDNEQFF.

This clonotype was counted at least ten times. This chain uses TRBV11-3 with TRBJ2-3; no definite D call. V was cut by 5 bases and J by 3 bases, with 9 bases left in between. The CDR3 spans 13 residues. Germline V CDR1 and CDR2: SGHNT, YENEEA. The DNA of the CDR3 is TGTGCCAGCAGCCGGACCATGACAGATACGCAGTATTTT. Translating gives CASSRTMTDTQYF.

This clonotype was seen many times. The J gene is TRBJ2-3, the V gene TRBV20-1; 7 positions match TRBD2. The CDR3 sequence is 13 residues long. CDR1 and CDR2 (germline): DFQATT, SNEGSKA (reference sequence). V was pared by 4 bases and J by 1 base, with 2 bases of the junction left unmatched. The CDR3 DNA reads as TGCAGTGCTAACCGGGGGGGCACAGATACGCAGTATTTT. Translation gives CSANRGGTDTQYF.

This clonotype was seen ten or more times. The chain couples TRBV2 to TRBJ1-5; a weak D match, TRBD1 (6 bases). V lost 6 bases, J lost 7 bases, and 10 bases lay in between. Germline V gene lookup returns CDR1 SNHLY and CDR2 FYNNEI. CDR3 length: 12 residues. CDR3 coding DNA: TGTGCCAGCAGGGGGGCTGCGCAGCCCCAGCATTTT. Residues: CASRGAAQPQHF.

This clonotype has at least ten counts. The chain joins TRBV11-1 to TRBJ2-7, with D uncertain. From germline, CDR1 is SGHAT and CDR2 FQDESV (reference sequence). V lost 2 bases, J lost 3 bases, and 8 bases lay in between. There are 13 residues in the CDR3. The CDR3 region is CASSLRAGYEQYF. CDR3 DNA sequence: TGTGCCAGCAGCTTACGTGCAGGCTACGAGCAGTACTTC. The full variable domain, with the rest looked up from reference TRBV11-1 and TRBJ2-7, is EAEVAQSPRYKITEKSQAVAFWCDPISGHATLYWYRQILGQGPELLVQFQDESVVDDSQLPKDRFSAERLKGVDSTLKIQPAELGDSAMYLCASSLRAGYEQYFGPGTRLTVT.